The entry below gives a single T cell receptor (beta chain) sequence along with its context. Its antigen is unknown. Per germline, CDR1 LNHDA and CDR2 SQIVND (reference sequence). Trimming removed 4 bases at V and 1 base at J, with 12 bases between. The CDR3 is 15 residues long. TCRdb's table, derived via immunoSEQ multiplex PCR, lists solely in-frame clones and lacks some. The table has nearly 25,000 clones, 77% seen once. This record comes from a study of OX40 agonist ivuxolimab in advanced cancers. At the level of the study: Three individuals attained partial responses, comprising one hepatocellular carcinoma case and two cutaneous melanoma cases.

Study findings and constraints: Certain nonresponding patients likewise had low normalized T-cell clonal expansion.

The rearrangement uses TRBV19 and TRBJ2-3, with D possibly being TRBD1 (5 bases). The sequence came from an adult with an advanced solid tumor such as melanoma, head and neck, liver or kidney cancer. Material: CD4+ or CD8+ T cells sorted from blood, obtained in a trial of the OX40 agonist ivuxolimab. The CDR3 loop reads CASSSYLGGTDTQYF. CDR3 nucleotides: TGTGCCAGTAGTAGTTACCTAGGGGGCACAGATACGCAGTATTTT.